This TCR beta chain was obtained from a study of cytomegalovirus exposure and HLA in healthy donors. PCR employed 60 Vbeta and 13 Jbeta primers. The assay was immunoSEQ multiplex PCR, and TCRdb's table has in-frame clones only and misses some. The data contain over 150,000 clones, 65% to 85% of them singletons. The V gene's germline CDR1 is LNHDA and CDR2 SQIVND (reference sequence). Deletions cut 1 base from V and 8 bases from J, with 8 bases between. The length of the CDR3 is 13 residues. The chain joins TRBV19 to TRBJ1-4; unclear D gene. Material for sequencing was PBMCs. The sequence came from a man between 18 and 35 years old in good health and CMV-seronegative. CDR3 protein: CASSIGREEKLFF. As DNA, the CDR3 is TGTGCCAGTAGTATAGGAAGAGAGGAAAAACTGTTTTTT.